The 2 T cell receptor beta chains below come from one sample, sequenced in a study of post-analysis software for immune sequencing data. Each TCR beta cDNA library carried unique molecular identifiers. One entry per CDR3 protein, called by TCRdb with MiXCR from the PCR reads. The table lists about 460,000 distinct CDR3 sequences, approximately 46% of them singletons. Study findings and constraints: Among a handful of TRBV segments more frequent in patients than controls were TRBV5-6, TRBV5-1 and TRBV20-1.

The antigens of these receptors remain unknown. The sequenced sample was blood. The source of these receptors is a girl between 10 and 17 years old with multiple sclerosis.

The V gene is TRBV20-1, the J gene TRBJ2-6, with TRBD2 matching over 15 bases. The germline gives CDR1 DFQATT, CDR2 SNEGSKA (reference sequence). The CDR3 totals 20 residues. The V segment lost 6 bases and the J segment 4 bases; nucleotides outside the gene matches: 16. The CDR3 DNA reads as TGCAGTGCGATGGGGTTATCGGGACTAGCGGGAGGATCCGGGGCCAACGTCCTGACTTTC. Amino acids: CSAMGLSGLAGGSGANVLTF.

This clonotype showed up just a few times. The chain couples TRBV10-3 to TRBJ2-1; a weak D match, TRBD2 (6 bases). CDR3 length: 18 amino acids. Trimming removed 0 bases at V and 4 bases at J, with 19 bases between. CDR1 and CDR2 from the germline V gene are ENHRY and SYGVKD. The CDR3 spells CAISESSLFGSEYNEQFF. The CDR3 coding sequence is TGTGCCATCAGTGAGTCGAGCTTGTTCGGGAGTGAGTACAATGAGCAGTTCTTC.